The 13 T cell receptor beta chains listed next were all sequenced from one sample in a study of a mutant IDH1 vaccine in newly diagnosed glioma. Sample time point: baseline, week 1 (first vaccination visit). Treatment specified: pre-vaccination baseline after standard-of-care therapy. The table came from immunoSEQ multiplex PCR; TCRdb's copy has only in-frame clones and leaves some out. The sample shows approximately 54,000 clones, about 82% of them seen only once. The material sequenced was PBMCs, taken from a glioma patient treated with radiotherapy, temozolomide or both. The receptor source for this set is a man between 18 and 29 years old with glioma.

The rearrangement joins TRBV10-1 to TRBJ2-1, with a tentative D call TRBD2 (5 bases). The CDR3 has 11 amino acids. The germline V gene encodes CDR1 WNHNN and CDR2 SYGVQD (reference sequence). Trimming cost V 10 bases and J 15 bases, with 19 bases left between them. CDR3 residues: CAIEPEGSLFF. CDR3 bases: TGCGCCATCGAACCCGAGGGCAGTTTGTTCTTC.

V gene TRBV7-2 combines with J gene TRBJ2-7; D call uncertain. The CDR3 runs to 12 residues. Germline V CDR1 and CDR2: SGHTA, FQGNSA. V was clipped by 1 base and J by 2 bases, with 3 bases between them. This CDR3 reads CASSLVPYEQYF. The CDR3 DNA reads TGTGCCAGCAGCTTAGTTCCCTACGAGCAGTACTTC. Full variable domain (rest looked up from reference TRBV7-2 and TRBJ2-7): GAGVSQSPSNKVTEKGKDVELRCDPISGHTALYWYRQSLGQGLEFLIYFQGNSAPDKSGLPSDRFSAERTGGSVSTLTIQRTQQEDSAVYLCASSLVPYEQYFGPGTRLTVT.

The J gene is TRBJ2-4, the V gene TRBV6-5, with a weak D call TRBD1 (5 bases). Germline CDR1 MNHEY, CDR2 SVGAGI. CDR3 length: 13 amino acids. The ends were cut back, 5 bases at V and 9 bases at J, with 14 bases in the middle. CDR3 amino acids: CASSRTLPGIQYF. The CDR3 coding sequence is TGTGCCAGCAGTAGGACACTCCCGGGCATTCAGTACTTC.

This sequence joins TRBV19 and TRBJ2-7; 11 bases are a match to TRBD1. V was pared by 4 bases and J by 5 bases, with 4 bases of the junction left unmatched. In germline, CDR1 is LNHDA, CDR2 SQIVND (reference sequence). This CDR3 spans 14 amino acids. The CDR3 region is CASSRGQGANEQYF. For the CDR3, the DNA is TGTGCCAGTAGTAGAGGACAGGGGGCTAACGAGCAGTACTTC.

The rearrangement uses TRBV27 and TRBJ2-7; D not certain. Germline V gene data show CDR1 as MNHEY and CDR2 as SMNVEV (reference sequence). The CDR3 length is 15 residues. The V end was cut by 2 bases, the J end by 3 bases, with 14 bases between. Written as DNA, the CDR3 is TGTGCCAGCAGTTTAGGGCTCGGACCCTTCTACGAGCAGTACTTC. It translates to CASSLGLGPFYEQYF.

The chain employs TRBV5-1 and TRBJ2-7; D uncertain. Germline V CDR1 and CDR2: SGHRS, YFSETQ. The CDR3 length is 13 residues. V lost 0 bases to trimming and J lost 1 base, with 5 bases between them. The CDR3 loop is CASSLVGSYEQYF. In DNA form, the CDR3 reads TGCGCCAGCAGCTTGGTTGGATCCTACGAGCAGTACTTC.

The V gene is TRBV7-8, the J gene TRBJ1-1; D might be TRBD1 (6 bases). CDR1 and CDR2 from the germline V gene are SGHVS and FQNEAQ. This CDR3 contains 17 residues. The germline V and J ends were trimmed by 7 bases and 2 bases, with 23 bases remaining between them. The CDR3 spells CASTTFGSRGHNTEAFF. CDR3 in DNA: TGTGCCAGCACAACCTTTGGCTCCAGGGGCCATAACACTGAAGCTTTCTTT.

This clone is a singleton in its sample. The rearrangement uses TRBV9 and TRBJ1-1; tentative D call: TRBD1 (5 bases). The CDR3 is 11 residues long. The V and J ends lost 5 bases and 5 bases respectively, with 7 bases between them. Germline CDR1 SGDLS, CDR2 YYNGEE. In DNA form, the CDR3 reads TGTGCCAGCAGGGGGCGGACTGAAGCTTTCTTT. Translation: CASRGRTEAFF.

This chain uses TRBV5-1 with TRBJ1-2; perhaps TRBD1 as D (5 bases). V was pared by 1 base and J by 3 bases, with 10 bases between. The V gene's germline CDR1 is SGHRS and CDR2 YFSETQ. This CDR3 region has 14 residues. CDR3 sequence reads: CASSLSQGYYGYTF. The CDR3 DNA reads TGCGCCAGCAGCTTGTCGCAGGGTTACTATGGCTACACCTTC.

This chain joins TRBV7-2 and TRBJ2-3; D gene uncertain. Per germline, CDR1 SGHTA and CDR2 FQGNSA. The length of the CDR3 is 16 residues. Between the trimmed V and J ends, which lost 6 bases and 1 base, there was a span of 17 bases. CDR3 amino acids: CASSKRGPTGTDTQYF. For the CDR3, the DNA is TGTGCCAGCAGTAAACGAGGCCCTACCGGCACAGATACGCAGTATTTT. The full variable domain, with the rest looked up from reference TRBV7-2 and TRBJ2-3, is GAGVSQSPSNKVTEKGKDVELRCDPISGHTALYWYRQSLGQGLEFLIYFQGNSAPDKSGLPSDRFSAERTGGSVSTLTIQRTQQEDSAVYLCASSKRGPTGTDTQYFGPGTRLTVL.

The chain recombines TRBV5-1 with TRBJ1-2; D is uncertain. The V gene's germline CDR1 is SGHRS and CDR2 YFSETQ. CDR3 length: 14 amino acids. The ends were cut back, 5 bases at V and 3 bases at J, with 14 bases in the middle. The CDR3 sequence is CASSQASNYYGYTF. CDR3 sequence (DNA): TGCGCCAGCAGTCAGGCCTCGAACTACTATGGCTACACCTTC.

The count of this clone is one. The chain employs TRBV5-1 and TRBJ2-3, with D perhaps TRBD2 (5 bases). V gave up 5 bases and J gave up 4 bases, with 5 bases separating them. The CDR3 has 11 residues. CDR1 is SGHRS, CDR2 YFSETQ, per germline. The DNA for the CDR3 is TGCGCCAGCAGGGAGGCAGATACGCAGTATTTT. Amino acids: CASREADTQYF. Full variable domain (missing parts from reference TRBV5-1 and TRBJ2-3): KAGVTQTPRYLIKTRGQQVTLSCSPISGHRSVSWYQQTPGQGLQFLFEYFSETQRNKGNFPGRFSGRQFSNSRSEMNVSTLELGDSALYLCASREADTQYFGPGTRLTVL.

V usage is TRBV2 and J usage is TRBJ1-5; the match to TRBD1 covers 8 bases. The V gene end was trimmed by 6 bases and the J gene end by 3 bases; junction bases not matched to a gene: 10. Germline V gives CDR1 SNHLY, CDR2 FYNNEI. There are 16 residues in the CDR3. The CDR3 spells CASRGPGQGLNQPQHF. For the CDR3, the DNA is TGTGCCAGCAGGGGTCCTGGACAGGGACTCAATCAGCCCCAGCATTTT.